This T cell receptor beta chain derives from a study of post-analysis software for immune sequencing data. In the study overall: Multiple sclerosis in the patients followed relapsing-remitting, secondary progressive and progressive-relapsing courses.

Unique-molecular-identifier-tagged TCR beta cDNA libraries were used. Approximately 0.5 million cDNA molecules were recovered from an input of about 1 to 10 million T cells. Using its own MiXCR run on the PCR reads, TCRdb lists one record per CDR3 protein. This table holds roughly 800,000 distinct CDR3 sequences, around 42% found once. Study results and caveats: Patients showed TRBV5-6, TRBV5-1 and TRBV20-1 among four to six TRBV segments more frequent than in controls. Diversity measured as normalized Chao1 was significantly lower in multiple sclerosis patients than in controls. Clustering by F measure revealed strong co-clustering among samples prepared together in one batch.

The CDR3 loop spans 12 amino acids. Trimming stripped 5 bases from V and 4 bases from J, with 11 bases between. Per the germline V gene, CDR1 is SQVTM and CDR2 is ANQGSEA. Of note for this clonotype: Its target is unknown.

V gene TRBV29-1 combines with J gene TRBJ2-5; D uncertain. The TCR was taken from a girl between 5 and 17 years old with multiple sclerosis. The sample taken for sequencing was blood. DNA of the CDR3: TGCAGCGTTTCCGGCTTGTCAGAGACCCAGTACTTC. This gives the protein CSVSGLSETQYF.